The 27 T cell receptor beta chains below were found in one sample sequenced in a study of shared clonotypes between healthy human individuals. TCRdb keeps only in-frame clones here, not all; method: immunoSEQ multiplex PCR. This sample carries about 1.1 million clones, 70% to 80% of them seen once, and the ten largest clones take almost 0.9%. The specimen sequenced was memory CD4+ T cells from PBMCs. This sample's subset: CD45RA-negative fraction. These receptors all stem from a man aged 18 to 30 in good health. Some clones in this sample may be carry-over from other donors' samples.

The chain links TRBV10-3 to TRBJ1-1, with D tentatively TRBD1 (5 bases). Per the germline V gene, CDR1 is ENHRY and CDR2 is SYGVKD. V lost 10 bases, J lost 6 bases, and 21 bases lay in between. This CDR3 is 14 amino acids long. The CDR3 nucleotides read TGTGCCAAGGCGCCGGGATCATTGGGGGCTGAAGCTTTCTTT. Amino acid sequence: CAKAPGSLGAEAFF.

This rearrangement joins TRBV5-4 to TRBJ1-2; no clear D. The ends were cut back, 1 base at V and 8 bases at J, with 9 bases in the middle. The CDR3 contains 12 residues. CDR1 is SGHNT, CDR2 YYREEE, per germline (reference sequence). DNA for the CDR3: TGTGCCAGCAGCTTGCCCGGATGGGGCTACACCTTC. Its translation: CASSLPGWGYTF.

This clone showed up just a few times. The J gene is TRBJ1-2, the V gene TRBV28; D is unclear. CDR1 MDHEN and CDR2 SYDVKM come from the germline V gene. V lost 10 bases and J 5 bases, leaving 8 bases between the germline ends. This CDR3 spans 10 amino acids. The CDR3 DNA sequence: TGTGCCACCCAGCTATATGGCTACACCTTC. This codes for CATQLYGYTF.

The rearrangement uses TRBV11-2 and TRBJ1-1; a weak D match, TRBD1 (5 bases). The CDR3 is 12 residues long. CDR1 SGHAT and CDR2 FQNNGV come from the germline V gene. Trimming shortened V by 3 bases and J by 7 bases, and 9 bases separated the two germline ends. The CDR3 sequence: CASSFRGFEAFF. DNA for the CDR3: TGTGCCAGCAGCTTTCGGGGGTTTGAAGCTTTCTTT.

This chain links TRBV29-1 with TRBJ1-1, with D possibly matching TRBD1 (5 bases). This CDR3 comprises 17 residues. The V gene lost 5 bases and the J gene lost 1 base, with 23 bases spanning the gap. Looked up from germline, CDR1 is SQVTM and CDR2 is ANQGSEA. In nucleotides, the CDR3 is TGCAGCGTTACCAGCATGGGACGAACCGAAGGGAACACTGAAGCTTTCTTT. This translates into CSVTSMGRTEGNTEAFF.

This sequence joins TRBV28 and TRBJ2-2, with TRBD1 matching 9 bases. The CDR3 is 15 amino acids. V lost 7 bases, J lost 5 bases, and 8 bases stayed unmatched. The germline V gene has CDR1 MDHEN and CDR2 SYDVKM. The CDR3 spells CASIRDRGVTGELFF. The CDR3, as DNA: TGTGCCAGCATACGAGACAGGGGGGTGACCGGGGAGCTGTTTTTT. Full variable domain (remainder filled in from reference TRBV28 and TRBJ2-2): DVKVTQSSRYLVKRTGEKVFLECVQDMDHENMFWYRQDPGLGLRLIYFSYDVKMKEKGDIPEGYSVSREKKERFSLILESASTNQTSMYLCASIRDRGVTGELFFGEGSRLTVL.

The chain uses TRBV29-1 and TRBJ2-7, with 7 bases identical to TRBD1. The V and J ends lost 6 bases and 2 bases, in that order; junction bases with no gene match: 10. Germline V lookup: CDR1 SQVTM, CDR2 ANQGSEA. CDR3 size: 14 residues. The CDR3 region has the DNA TGCAGCGTAGCCAACAGGGGAATCCCCTACGAGCAGTACTTC. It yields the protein CSVANRGIPYEQYF.

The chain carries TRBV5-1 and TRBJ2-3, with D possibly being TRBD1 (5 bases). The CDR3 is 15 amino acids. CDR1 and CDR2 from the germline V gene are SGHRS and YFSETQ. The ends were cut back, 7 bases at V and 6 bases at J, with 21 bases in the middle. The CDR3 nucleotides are TGCGCCAGCCGATCCCAGGGTCACAAGGAGGATACGCAGTATTTT. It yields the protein CASRSQGHKEDTQYF.

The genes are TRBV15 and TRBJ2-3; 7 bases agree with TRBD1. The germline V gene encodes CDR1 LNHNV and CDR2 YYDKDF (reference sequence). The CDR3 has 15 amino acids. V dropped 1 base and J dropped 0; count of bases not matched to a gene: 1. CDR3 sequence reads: CATSRGQGSTDTQYF. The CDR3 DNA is TGTGCCACCAGCAGAGGACAGGGAAGCACAGATACGCAGTATTTT. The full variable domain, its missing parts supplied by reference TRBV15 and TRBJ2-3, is DAMVIQNPRYQVTQFGKPVTLSCSQTLNHNVMYWYQQKSSQAPKLLFHYYDKDFNNEADTPDNFQSRRPNTSFCFLDIRSPGLGDTAMYLCATSRGQGSTDTQYFGPGTRLTVL.

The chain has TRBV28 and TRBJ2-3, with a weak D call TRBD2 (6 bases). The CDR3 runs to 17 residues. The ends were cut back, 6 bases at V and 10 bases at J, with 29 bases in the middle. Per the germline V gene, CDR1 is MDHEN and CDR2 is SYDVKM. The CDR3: CASSVGGGTLVLEAQYF. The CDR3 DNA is TGTGCCAGCAGCGTCGGAGGTGGGACTTTGGTCCTCGAGGCGCAGTATTTT.

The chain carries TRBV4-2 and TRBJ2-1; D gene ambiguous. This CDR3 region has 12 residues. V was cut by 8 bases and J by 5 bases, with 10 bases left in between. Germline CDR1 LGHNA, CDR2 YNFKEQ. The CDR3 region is CASSGYNNEQFF. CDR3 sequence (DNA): TGTGCCAGCTCCGGATACAACAATGAGCAGTTCTTC.

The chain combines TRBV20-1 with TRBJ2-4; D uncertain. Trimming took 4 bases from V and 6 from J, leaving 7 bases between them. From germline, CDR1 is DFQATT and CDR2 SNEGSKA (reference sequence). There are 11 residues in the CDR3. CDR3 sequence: CSAMGRNIQYF. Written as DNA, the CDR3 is TGCAGTGCTATGGGCCGAAACATTCAGTACTTC.

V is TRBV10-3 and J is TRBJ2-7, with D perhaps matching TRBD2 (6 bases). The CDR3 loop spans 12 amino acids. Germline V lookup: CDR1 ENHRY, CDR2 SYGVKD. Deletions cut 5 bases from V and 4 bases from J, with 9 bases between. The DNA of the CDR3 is TGTGCCATCAGTCGAAGCGGGTACGAGCAGTACTTC. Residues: CAISRSGYEQYF.

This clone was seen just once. CDR3 bases: TGTGCCAGCAGTCAACGTGGGGGGGCCTCCTACGAGCAGTACTTC. Protein: CASSQRGGASYEQYF. This chain links TRBV28 with TRBJ2-7; tentative D call: TRBD2 (7 bases). V lost 5 bases, J lost 0 bases, and 14 bases lay in between. In germline, CDR1 is MDHEN, CDR2 SYDVKM. The CDR3 contains 15 residues.

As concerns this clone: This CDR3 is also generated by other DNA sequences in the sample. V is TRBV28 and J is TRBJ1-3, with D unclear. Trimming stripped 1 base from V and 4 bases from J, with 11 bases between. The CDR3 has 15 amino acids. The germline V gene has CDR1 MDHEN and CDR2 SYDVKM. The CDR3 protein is CASSLLWGSGNTIYF. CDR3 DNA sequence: TGTGCCAGCAGTTTATTGTGGGGATCAGGAAACACCATATATTTT.

This CDR3 is CASSLAREGPWETQYF. As DNA, the CDR3 is TGCGCCAGCAGCTTGGCCAGGGAGGGGCCCTGGGAGACCCAGTACTTC. V and J are TRBV5-1 and TRBJ2-5; TRBD2 matches 7 bases. The trim removed 0 bases at V and 5 bases at J, leaving 10 bases unmatched. Germline loops: CDR1 SGHRS, CDR2 YFSETQ. This CDR3 comprises 16 residues.

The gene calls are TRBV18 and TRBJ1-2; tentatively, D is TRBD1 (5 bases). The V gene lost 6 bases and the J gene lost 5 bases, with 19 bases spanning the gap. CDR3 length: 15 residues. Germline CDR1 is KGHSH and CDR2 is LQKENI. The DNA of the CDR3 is TGTGCCAGCTCCGATACCGGGGCAGGCTATTATGGCTACACCTTC. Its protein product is CASSDTGAGYYGYTF.

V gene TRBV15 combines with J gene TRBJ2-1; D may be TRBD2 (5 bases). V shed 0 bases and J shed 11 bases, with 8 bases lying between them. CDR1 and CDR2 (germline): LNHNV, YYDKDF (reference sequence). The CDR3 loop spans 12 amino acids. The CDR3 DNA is TGTGCCACCAGCAGAGAAACCGGGAAGCAGTTCTTC. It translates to CATSRETGKQFF. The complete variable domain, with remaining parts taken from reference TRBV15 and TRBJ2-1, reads DAMVIQNPRYQVTQFGKPVTLSCSQTLNHNVMYWYQQKSSQAPKLLFHYYDKDFNNEADTPDNFQSRRPNTSFCFLDIRSPGLGDTAMYLCATSRETGKQFFGPGTRLTVL.

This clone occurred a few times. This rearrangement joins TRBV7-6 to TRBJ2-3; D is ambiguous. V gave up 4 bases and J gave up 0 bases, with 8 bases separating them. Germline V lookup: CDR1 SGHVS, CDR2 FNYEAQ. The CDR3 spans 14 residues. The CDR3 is CASSSLASTDTQYF. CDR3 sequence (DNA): TGTGCCAGCAGCTCCCTGGCTAGCACAGATACGCAGTATTTT.

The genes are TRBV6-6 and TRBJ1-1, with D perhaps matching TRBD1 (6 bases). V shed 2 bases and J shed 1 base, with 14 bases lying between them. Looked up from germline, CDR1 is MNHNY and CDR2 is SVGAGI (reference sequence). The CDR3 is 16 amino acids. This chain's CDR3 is CASSYILGQKNTEAFF. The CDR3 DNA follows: TGTGCCAGCAGTTACATCCTCGGACAGAAGAACACTGAAGCTTTCTTT.

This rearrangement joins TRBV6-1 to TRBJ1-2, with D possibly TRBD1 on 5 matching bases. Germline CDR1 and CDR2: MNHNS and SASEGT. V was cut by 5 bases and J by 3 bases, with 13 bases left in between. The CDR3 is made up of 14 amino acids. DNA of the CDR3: TGTGCCAGCAGTCCGGGACCGACATACTATGGCTACACCTTC. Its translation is CASSPGPTYYGYTF.

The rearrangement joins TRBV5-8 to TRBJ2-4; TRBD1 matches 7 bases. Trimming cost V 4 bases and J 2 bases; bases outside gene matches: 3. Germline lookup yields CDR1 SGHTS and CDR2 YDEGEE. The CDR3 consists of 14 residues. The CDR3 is CASSPQGTKNIQYF. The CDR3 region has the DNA TGTGCCAGCAGCCCACAGGGGACCAAAAACATTCAGTACTTC.

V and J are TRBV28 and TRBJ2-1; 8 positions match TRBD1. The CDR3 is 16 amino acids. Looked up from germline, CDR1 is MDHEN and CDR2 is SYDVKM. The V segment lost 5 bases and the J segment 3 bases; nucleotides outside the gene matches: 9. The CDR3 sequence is CASSGQGSAVYNEQFF. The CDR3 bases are TGTGCCAGCAGTGGACAGGGTTCGGCGGTCTACAATGAGCAGTTCTTC.

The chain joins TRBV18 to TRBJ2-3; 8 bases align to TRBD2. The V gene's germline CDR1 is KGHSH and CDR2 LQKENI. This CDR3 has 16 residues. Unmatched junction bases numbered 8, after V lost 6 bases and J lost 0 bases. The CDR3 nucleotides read TGTGCCAGCTCCTCGCTTAGCGGGGTTAGCACAGATACGCAGTATTTT. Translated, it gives CASSSLSGVSTDTQYF.

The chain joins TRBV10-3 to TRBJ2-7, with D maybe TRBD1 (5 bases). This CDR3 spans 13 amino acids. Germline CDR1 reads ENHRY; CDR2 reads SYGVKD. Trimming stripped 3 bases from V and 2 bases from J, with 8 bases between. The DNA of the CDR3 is TGTGCCATCAGTGATGGCAGGGCCTACGAGCAGTACTTC. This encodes CAISDGRAYEQYF.

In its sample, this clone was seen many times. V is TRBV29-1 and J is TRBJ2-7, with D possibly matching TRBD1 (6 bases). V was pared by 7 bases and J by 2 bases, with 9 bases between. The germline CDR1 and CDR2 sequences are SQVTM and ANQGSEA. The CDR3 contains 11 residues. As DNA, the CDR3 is TGCAGCGCTAGACAGGCCTACGAGCAGTACTTC. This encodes CSARQAYEQYF.

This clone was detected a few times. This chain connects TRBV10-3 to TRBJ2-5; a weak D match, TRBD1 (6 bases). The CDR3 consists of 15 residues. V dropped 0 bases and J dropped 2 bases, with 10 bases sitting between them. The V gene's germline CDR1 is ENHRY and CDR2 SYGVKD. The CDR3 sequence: CAISESFRGQETQYF. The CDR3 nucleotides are TGTGCCATCAGTGAGTCGTTCAGGGGTCAAGAGACCCAGTACTTC.